This T cell receptor (beta chain) derives from a study of T cell repertoires in cytomegalovirus infection. Study information: Indicated by public TCR beta signatures were CMV infection and matching HLA type.

Remarks on this clonotype: The junction does not match germline at one end; this may be a read error.

The CDR3 contains 14 residues. Germline V lookup: CDR1 SGHVS, CDR2 FNYEAQ. TCRdb called the reads again in MiXCR, with one record for every CDR3 protein. The sample includes some 680,000 distinct CDR3 sequences, 35% of them seen just once. The J gene is TRBJ1-2, the V gene TRBV7-6, with TRBD1 as a possible D gene (6 bases). What was sequenced was PBMCs. This TCR came from a human donor in good health (CMV status not recorded). Some clones in this sample may be carry-over from other donors' samples. CDR3 protein: CASSPSRGGYGYNF. The CDR3 nucleotides are TGTGCCAGCAGCCCGAGCAGGGGAGGGTATGGCTACAACTTC.